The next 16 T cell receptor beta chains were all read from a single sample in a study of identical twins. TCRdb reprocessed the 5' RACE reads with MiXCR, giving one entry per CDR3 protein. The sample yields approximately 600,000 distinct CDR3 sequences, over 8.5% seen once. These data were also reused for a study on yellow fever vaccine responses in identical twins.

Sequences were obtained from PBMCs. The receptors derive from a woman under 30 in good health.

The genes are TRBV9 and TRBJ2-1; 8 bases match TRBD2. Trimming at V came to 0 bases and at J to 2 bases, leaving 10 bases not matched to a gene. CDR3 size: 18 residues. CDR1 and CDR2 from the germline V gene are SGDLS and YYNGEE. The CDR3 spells CASSVAPQAGAAYNEQFF. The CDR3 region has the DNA TGTGCCAGCAGCGTAGCACCGCAAGCGGGGGCCGCCTACAATGAGCAGTTCTTC.

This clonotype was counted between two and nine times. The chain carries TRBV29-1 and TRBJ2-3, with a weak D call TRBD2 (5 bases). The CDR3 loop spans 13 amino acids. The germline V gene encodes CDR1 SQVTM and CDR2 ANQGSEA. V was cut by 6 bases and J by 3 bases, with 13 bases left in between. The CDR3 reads CSVHARGTDTQYF. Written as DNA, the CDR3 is TGCAGCGTGCACGCCCGGGGTACAGATACGCAGTATTTT.

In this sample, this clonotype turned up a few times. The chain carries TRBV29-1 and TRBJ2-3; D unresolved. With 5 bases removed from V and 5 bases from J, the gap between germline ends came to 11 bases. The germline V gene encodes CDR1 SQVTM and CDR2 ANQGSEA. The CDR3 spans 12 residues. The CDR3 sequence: CSVSPYGDTQYF. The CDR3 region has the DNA TGCAGCGTTTCCCCATACGGAGATACGCAGTATTTT.

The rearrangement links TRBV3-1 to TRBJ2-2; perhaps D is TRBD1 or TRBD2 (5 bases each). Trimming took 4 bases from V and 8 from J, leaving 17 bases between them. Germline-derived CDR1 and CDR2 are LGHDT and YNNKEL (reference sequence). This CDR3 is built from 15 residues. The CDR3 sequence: CASSLPISGTGELFF. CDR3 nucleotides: TGTGCCAGCAGCCTCCCAATCTCGGGGACGGGGGAGCTGTTTTTT.

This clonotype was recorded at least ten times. The chain's CDR3 is CASSRVPGLIETQYF. The DNA for the CDR3 is TGTGCCAGCAGCCGTGTCCCGGGCCTGATAGAGACCCAGTACTTC. The gene calls are TRBV3-1 and TRBJ2-5, with D unclear. The CDR3 consists of 15 residues. Germline CDR1 LGHDT, CDR2 YNNKEL (reference sequence). Trimming stripped 4 bases from V and 4 bases from J, with 16 bases between.

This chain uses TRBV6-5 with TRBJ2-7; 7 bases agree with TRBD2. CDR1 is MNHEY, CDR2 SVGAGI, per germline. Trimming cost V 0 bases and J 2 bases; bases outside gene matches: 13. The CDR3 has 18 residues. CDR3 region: CASSYSDPWGGGTYEQYF. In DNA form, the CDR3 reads TGTGCCAGCAGTTACTCCGATCCCTGGGGCGGGGGTACCTACGAGCAGTACTTC.

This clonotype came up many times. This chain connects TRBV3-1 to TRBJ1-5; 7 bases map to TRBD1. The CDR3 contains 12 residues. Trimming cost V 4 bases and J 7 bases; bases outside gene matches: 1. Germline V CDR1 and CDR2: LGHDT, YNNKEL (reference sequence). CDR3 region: CASSPQGQPQHF. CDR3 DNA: TGTGCCAGCAGCCCACAGGGGCAGCCCCAGCATTTT.

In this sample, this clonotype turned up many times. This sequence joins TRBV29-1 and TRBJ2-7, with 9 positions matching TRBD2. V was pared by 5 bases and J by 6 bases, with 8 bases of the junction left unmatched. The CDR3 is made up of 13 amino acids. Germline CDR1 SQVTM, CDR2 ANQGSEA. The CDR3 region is CSVFPSGIGEQYF. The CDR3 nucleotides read TGCAGCGTTTTTCCTAGCGGGATTGGCGAGCAGTACTTC.

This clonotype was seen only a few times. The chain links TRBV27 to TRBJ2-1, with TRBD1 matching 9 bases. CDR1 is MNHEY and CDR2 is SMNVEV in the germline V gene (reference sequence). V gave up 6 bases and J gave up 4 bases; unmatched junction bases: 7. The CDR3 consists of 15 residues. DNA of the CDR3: TGTGCCAGCAGGGCGGTCGGGACAGGGTACAATGAGCAGTTCTTC. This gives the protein CASRAVGTGYNEQFF.

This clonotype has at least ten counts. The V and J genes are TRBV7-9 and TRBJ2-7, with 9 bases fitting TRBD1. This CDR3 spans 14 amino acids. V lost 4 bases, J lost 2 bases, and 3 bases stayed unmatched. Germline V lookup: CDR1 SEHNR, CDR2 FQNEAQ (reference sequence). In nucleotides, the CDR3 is TGTGCCAGCAGCTCGGGGACAGGGACCTACGAGCAGTACTTC. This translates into CASSSGTGTYEQYF.

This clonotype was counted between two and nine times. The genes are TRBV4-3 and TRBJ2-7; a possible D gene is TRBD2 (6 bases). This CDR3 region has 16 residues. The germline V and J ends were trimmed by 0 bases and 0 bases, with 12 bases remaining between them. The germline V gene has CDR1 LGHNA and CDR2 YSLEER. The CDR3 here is CASSQDAAGSSYEQYF. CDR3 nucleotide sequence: TGCGCCAGCAGCCAAGACGCAGCGGGTAGCTCCTACGAGCAGTACTTC.

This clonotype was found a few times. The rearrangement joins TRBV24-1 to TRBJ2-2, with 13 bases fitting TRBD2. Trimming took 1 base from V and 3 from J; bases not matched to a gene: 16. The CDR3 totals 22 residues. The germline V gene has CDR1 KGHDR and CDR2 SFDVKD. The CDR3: CATSDFFGGVTSGRPYTGELFF. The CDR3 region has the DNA TGTGCCACCAGTGATTTTTTTGGCGGAGTGACTAGCGGGAGGCCCTACACCGGGGAGCTGTTTTTT.

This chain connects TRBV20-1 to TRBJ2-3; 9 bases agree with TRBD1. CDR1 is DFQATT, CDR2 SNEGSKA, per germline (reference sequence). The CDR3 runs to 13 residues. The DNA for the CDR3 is TGCAGAGGGGGACAGGGTAGCACAGATACGCAGTATTTT. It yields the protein CRGGQGSTDTQYF.

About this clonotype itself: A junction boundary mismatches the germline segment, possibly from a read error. CDR3 in amino acids: CASTYLGTSGNNEQFF. CDR3 sequence (DNA): TGTGCCAGCACTTACCTCGGGACTAGCGGTAACAATGAGCAGTTCTTC. The rearrangement uses TRBV6-2 or TRBV6-3 and TRBJ2-1; 11 positions match TRBD2. The CDR3 is made up of 16 amino acids. CDR1 is MNHEY and CDR2 is SVGEGT in the germline V gene.

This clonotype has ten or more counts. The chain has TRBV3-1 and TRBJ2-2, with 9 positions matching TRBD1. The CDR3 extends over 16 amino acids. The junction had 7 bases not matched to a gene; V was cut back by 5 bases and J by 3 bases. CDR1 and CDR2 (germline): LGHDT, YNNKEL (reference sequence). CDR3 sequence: CASSSDRGSDTGELFF. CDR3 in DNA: TGTGCCAGCAGCTCCGACAGGGGGTCGGACACCGGGGAGCTGTTTTTT.

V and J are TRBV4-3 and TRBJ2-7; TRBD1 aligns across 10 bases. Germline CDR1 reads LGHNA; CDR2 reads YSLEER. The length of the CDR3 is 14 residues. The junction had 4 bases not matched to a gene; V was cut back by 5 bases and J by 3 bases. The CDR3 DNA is TGCGCCAGCAGCGCGACAGGGGGCCTCTACGAGCAGTACTTC. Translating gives CASSATGGLYEQYF.